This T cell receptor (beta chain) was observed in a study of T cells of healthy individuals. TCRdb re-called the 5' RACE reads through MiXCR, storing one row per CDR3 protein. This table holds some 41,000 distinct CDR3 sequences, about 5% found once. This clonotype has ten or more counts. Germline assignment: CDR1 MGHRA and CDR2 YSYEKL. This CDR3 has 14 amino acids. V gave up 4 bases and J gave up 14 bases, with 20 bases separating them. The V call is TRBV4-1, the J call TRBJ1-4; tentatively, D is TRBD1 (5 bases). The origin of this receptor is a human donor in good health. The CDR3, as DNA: TGCGCCAGCAGCCTTCTTTGGGCCAGGGTCACGCTGTTTTTT. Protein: CASSLLWARVTLFF.